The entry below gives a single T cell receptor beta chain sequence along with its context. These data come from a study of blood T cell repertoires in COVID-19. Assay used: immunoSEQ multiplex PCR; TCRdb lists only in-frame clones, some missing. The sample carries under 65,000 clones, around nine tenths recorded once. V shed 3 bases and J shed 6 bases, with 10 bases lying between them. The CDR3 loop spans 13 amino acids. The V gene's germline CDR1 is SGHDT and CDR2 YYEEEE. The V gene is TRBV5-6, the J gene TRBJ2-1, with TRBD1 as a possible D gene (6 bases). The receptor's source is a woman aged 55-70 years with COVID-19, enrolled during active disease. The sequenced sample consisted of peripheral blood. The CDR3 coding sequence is TGTGCCAGCAGCTCGACAGGTAGCAATGAGCAGTTCTTC. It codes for CASSSTGSNEQFF.